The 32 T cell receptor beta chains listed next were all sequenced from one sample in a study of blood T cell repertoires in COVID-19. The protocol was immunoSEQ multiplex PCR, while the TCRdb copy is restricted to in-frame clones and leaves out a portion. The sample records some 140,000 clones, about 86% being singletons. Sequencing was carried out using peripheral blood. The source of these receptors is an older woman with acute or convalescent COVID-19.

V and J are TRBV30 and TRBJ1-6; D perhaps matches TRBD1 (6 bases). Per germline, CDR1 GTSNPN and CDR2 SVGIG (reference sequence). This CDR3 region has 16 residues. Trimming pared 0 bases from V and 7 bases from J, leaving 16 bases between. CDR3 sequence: CAWSVVGTPGNSPLHF. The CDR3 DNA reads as TGTGCCTGGAGTGTAGTGGGGACACCGGGGAATTCACCCCTCCACTTT.

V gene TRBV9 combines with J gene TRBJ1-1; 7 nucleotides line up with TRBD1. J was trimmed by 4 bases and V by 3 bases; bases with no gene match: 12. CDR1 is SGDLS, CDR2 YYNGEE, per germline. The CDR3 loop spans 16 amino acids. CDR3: CASSAPTGHYGTEAFF. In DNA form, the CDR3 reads TGTGCCAGCAGCGCCCCGACAGGGCACTACGGCACTGAAGCTTTCTTT. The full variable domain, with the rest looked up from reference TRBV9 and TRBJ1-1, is DSGVTQTPKHLITATGQRVTLRCSPRSGDLSVYWYQQSLDQGLQFLIQYYNGEERAKGNILERFSAQQFPDLHSELNLSSLELGDSALYFCASSAPTGHYGTEAFFGQGTRLTVV.

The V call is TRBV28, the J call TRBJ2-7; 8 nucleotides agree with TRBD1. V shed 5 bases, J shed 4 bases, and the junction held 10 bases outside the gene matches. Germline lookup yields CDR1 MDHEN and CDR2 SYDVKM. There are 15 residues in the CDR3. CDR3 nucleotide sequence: TGTGCCAGCAGTGGGGACAGGAGACTTAGGTACGAGCAGTACGTC. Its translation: CASSGDRRLRYEQYV.

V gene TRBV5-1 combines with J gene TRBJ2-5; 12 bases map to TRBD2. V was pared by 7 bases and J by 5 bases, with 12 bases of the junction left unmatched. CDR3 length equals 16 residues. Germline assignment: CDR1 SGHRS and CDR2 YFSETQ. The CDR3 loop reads CASAMGLAGGPETQYF. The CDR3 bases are TGCGCCAGCGCTATGGGACTAGCGGGCGGTCCTGAGACCCAGTACTTC.

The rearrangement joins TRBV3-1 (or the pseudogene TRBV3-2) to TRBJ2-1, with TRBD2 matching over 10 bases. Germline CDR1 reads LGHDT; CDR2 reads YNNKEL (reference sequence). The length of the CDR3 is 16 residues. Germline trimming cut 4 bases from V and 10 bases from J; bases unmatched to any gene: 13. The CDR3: CASSPQGAGGLSEQFF. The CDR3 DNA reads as TGTGCCAGCAGCCCCCAGGGAGCGGGGGGGCTATCGGAGCAGTTCTTC.

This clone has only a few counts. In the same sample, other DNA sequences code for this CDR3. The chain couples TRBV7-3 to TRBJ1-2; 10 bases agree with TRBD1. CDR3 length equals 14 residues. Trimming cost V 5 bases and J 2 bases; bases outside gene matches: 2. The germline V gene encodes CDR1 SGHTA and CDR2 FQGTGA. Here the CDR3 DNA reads TGTGCCAGCAGCCCGGGACAGGGGAACTATGGCTACACCTTC. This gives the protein CASSPGQGNYGYTF.

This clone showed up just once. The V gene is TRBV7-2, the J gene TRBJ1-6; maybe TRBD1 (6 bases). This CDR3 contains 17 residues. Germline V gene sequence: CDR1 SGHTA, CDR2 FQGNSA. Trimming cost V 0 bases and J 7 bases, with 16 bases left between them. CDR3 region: CASSLASLGARNSPLHF. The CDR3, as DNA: TGTGCCAGCAGCTTAGCAAGTCTGGGGGCGAGGAATTCACCCCTCCACTTT.

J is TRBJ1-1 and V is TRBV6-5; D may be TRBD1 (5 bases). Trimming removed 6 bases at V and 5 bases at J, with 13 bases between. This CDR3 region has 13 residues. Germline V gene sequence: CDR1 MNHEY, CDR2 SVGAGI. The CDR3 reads CASRAGKGTEAFF. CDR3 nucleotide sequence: TGTGCCAGCAGAGCGGGAAAGGGGACTGAAGCTTTCTTT.

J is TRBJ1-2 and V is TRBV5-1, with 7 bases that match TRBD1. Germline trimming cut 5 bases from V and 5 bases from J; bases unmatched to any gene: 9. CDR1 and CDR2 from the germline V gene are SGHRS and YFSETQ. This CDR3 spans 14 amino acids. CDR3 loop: CASSGLGQRYGYTF. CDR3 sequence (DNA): TGCGCCAGCAGTGGTCTGGGACAGAGATATGGCTACACCTTC.

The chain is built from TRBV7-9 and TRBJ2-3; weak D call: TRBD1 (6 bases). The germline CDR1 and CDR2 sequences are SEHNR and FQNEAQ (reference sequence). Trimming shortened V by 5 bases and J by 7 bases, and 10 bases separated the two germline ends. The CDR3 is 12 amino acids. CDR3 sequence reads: CASSPQGHTQYF. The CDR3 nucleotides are TGTGCCAGCAGCCCCCAGGGGCATACGCAGTATTTT.

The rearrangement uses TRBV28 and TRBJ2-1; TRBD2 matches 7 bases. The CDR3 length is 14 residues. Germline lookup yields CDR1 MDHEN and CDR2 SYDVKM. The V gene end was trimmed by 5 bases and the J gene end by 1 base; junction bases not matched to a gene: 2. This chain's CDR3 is CASSVSGSYNEQFF. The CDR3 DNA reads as TGTGCCAGCAGTGTTAGCGGGTCCTACAATGAGCAGTTCTTC.

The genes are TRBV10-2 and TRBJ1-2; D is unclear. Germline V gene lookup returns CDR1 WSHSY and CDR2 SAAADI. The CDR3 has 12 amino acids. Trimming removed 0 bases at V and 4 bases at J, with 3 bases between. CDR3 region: CASSESSYGYTF. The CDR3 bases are TGCGCCAGCAGTGAGTCCAGCTATGGCTACACCTTC.

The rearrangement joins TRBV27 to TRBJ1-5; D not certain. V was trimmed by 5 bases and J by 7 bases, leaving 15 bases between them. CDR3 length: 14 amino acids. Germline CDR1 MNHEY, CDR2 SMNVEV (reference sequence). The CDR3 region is CASSIGTIGQPQHF. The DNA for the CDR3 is TGTGCCAGCAGTATCGGAACTATAGGCCAGCCCCAGCATTTT.

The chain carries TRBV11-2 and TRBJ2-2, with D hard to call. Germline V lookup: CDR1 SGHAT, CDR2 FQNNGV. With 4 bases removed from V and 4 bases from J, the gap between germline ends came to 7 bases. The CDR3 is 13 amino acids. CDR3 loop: CASSSPVTGELFF. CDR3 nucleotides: TGTGCCAGCAGCTCCCCCGTCACCGGGGAGCTGTTTTTT.

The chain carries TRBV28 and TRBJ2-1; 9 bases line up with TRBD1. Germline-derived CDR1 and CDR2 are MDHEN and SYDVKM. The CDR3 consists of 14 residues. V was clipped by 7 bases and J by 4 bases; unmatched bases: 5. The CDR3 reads CASMEGTGYNEQFF. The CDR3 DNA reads TGTGCCAGCATGGAGGGGACAGGGTACAATGAGCAGTTCTTC.

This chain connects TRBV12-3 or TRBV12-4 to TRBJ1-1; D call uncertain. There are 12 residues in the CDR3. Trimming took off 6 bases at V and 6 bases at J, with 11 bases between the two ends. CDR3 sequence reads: CASSSNYAEAFF. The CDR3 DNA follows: TGTGCCAGCAGCTCCAACTACGCTGAAGCTTTCTTT.

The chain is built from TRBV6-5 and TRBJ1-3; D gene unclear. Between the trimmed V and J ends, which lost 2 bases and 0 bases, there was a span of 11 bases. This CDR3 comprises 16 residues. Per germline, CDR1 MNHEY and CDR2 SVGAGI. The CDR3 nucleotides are TGTGCCAGCAGTTACGGACTCTCGAGCTCTGGAAACACCATATATTTT. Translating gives CASSYGLSSSGNTIYF.

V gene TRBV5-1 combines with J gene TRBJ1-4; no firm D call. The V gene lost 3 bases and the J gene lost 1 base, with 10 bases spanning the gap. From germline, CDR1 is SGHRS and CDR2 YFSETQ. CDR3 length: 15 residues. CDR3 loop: CASSSLSRTNEKLFF. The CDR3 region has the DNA TGCGCCAGCAGCTCATTAAGTAGAACTAATGAAAAACTGTTTTTT.

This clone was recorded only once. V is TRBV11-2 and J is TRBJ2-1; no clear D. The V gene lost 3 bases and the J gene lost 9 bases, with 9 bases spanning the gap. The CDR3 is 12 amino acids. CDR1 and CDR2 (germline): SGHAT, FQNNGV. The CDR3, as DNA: TGTGCCAGCAGCTTTGAGTCTCGTGAGCAGTTCTTC. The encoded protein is CASSFESREQFF.

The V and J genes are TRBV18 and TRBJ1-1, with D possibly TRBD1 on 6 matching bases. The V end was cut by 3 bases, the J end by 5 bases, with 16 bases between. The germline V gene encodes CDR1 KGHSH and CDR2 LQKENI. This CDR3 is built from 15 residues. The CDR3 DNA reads TGTGCCAGCTCACCGGGGGGGCATGAAGGAACTGAAGCTTTCTTT. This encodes CASSPGGHEGTEAFF.

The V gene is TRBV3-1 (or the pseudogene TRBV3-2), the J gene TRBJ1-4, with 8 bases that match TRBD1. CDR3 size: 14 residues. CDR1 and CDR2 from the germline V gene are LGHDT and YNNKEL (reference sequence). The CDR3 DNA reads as TGTGCAGTTGGGTCCCAGGGGGCGCGGGAAAAACTGTTTTTT. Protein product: CAVGSQGAREKLFF.

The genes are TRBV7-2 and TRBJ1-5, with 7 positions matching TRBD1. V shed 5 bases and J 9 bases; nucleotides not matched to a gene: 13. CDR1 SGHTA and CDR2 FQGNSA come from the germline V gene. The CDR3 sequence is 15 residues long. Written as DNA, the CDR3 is TGTGCCAGCAGCCTGGCGGGGACAGCAGGTCCGCCCCAGCATTTT. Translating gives CASSLAGTAGPPQHF. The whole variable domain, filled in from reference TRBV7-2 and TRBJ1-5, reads GAGVSQSPSNKVTEKGKDVELRCDPISGHTALYWYRQSLGQGLEFLIYFQGNSAPDKSGLPSDRFSAERTGGSVSTLTIQRTQQEDSAVYLCASSLAGTAGPPQHFGDGTRLSIL.

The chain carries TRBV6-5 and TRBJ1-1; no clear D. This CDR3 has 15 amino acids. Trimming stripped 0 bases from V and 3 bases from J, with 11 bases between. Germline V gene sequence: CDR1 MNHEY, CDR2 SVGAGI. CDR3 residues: CASSYSTGVDTEAFF. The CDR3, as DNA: TGTGCCAGCAGTTACTCAACCGGGGTCGACACTGAAGCTTTCTTT.

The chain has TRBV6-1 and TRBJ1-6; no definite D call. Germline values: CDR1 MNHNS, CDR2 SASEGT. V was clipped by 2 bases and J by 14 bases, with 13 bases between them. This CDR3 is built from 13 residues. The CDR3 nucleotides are TGTGCCAGCAGTGAATGGCAGAAATTGTCCCTCCACTTT. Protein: CASSEWQKLSLHF.

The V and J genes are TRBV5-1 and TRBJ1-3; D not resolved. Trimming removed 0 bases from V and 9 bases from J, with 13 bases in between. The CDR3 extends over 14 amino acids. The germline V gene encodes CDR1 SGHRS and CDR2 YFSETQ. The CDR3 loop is CASSLVFTESTIYF. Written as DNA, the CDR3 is TGCGCCAGCAGCTTGGTATTTACAGAGAGCACCATATATTTT.

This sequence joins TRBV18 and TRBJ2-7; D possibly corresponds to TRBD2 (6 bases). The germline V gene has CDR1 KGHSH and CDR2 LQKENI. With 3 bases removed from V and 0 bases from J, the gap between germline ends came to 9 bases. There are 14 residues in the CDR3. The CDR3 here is CASSPASASYEQYV. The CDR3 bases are TGTGCCAGCTCACCGGCTAGCGCCTCCTACGAGCAGTACGTC.

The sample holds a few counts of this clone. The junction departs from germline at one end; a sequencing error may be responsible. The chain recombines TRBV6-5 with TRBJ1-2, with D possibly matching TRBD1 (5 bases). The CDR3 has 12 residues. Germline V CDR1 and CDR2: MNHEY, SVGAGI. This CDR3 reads CASSSSVGELSF. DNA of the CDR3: TGTGCCAGCAGCTCTTCTGTAGGGGAATTATCCTTC.

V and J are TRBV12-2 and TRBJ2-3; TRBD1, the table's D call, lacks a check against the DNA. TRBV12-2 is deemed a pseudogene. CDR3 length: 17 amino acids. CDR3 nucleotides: TGTGCAAGTCGCTACCCTAGGACAGAAGATAGCACAGATACGCAGTATTTT. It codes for CASRYPRTEDSTDTQYF.

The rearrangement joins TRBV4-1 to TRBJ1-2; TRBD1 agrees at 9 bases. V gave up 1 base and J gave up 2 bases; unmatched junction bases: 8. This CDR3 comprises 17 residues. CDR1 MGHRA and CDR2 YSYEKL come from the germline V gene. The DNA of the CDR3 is TGCGCCAGCAGCCAAGGGTCGCAGGGACAGGGAAACTATGGCTACACCTTC. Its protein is CASSQGSQGQGNYGYTF.

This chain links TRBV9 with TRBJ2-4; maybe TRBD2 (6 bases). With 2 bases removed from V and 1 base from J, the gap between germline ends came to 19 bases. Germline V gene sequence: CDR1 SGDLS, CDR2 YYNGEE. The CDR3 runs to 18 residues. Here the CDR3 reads CASSVGPDGGRAKNIQYF. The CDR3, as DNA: TGTGCCAGCAGCGTTGGGCCCGACGGGGGACGGGCCAAAAACATTCAGTACTTC.

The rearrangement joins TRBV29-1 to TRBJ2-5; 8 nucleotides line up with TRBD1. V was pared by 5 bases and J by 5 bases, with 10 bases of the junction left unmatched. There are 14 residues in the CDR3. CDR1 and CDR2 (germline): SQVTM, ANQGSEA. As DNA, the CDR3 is TGCAGCGTTATAGGGGCAGGGGGCGCGGAGACCCAGTACTTC. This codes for CSVIGAGGAETQYF.

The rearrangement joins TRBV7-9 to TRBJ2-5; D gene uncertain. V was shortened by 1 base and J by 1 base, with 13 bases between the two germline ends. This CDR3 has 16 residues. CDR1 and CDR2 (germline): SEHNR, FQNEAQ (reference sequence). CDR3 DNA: TGTGCCAGCAGCTTAGGTTCAGGTATCGGCCAAGAGACCCAGTACTTC. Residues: CASSLGSGIGQETQYF.